The rows below give T cell receptor beta chains drawn from one sample of a study of T-cell reconstitution after alpha-beta-depleted transplantation in children. TCRdb re-called the PCR reads with MiXCR, one entry per CDR3 protein. The table has about 540,000 distinct CDR3 sequences, 15% to 20% seen once; the top ten hold 3.3%. Sequenced material: PBMCs from the stem cell graft donor, taken from the stem cell graft. The source is a human donor who donated a stem cell graft to a child with acute lymphoblastic leukemia. Both conserved end residues are part of each CDR3. D genes are given only for firm matches. The listing skips clone size in some rows; elsewhere it reads once, few, many or a size class.

v_call: TRBV20-1
clone_size: .
d_call: TRBD2
j_call: TRBJ2-1
cdr3_nt: TGCAGTGCTCTATCTAGCGGGTTTTCCTACAATGAGCAGTTCTTC
cdr3_aa: CSALSSGFSYNEQFF

v_call: TRBV18
clone_size: few
d_call: .
j_call: TRBJ2-5
cdr3_nt: TGTGCCAGCTCACCTCAGACAGGTCAAGAGACCCAGTACTTC
cdr3_aa: CASSPQTGQETQYF

v_call: TRBV5-1
clone_size: .
d_call: .
j_call: TRBJ1-6
cdr3_nt: TGCGCCAGCAGCTTGGCCGGTGGACAGAGCAGCAATTCACCCCTCCACTTT
cdr3_aa: CASSLAGGQSSNSPLHF

v_call: TRBV12-3/TRBV12-4
clone_size: .
d_call: .
j_call: TRBJ1-3
cdr3_nt: TGTGCCAGCAGTTTAGGGACCGCAAACACCATATATTTT
cdr3_aa: CASSLGTANTIYF

v_call: TRBV19
clone_size: few
d_call: .
j_call: TRBJ1-5
cdr3_nt: TGTGCCAGTAGTAAGACACCCTATCAGCCCCAGCATTTT
cdr3_aa: CASSKTPYQPQHF

v_call: TRBV7-6
clone_size: few
d_call: TRBD1
j_call: TRBJ1-1
cdr3_nt: TGTGCCAGCAGCTTCGGACAGGGTGGAAAAGCTTTCTTT
cdr3_aa: CASSFGQGGKAFF

v_call: TRBV27
clone_size: .
d_call: .
j_call: TRBJ1-2
cdr3_nt: TGTGCCAGCAGTTTAGTACAGGGTCGGTATGGCTACACCTTC
cdr3_aa: CASSLVQGRYGYTF

v_call: TRBV12-3/TRBV12-4
clone_size: few
d_call: TRBD1
j_call: TRBJ2-7
cdr3_nt: TGTGCCAGCAGTCAGTTTCCCGGGACAGGGATTCTCGAGCAGTACTTC
cdr3_aa: CASSQFPGTGILEQYF

v_call: TRBV5-1
clone_size: .
d_call: TRBD2
j_call: TRBJ2-3
cdr3_nt: TGCGACTCAAGGGTCCCAGCGGGAGACCTCACAGATACGCAGTATTTT
cdr3_aa: CDSRVPAGDLTDTQYF

v_call: TRBV18
clone_size: .
d_call: .
j_call: TRBJ2-1
cdr3_nt: TGTGCCAGCTCACCTGAAAGCGGCCCACCTAACAATGAGCAGTTCTTC
cdr3_aa: CASSPESGPPNNEQFF

v_call: TRBV27
clone_size: .
d_call: .
j_call: TRBJ1-1
cdr3_nt: TGTGCCAGCAGTTTAGAGGGTGATATGATGAACACTGAAGCTTTCTTT
cdr3_aa: CASSLEGDMMNTEAFF

v_call: TRBV20-1
clone_size: many
d_call: TRBD2
j_call: TRBJ2-7
cdr3_nt: TGCAGTGCTTTTCCGACTAGCGGGGTCTCCTACGAGCAGTACTTC
cdr3_aa: CSAFPTSGVSYEQYF

v_call: TRBV20-1
clone_size: .
d_call: TRBD2
j_call: TRBJ2-7
cdr3_nt: TGCAGTGCTAATGGCGAGCGGGAGGTCTCCTACGAGCAGTACTTC
cdr3_aa: CSANGEREVSYEQYF

v_call: TRBV7-9
clone_size: .
d_call: TRBD1
j_call: TRBJ2-4
cdr3_nt: TGTGCCAGCAGCGAACCGGGACAGGACGTTCTGTACTTC
cdr3_aa: CASSEPGQDVLYF

v_call: TRBV5-1
clone_size: .
d_call: TRBD1
j_call: TRBJ2-1
cdr3_nt: TGCGCCAGCAGTTTTCAAGGACAGGGGGGGTACAATGAGCAGTTCTTC
cdr3_aa: CASSFQGQGGYNEQFF

v_call: TRBV29-1
clone_size: few
d_call: TRBD1
j_call: TRBJ2-3
cdr3_nt: TGCAGCGGGTCTACAGGGGCCGGAGATACGCAGTATTTT
cdr3_aa: CSGSTGAGDTQYF

v_call: TRBV15
clone_size: .
d_call: .
j_call: TRBJ1-2
cdr3_nt: TGTGCCACCAGCTCAACAGGAGGCTACACCTTC
cdr3_aa: CATSSTGGYTF

v_call: TRBV4-1
clone_size: .
d_call: .
j_call: TRBJ1-4
cdr3_nt: TGCGCCAGCAGCCAAGATTCCGGGGGGGTTTCCGAAAAACTGTTTTTT
cdr3_aa: CASSQDSGGVSEKLFF

v_call: TRBV12-3/TRBV12-4
clone_size: few
d_call: .
j_call: TRBJ1-1
cdr3_nt: TGTGCCAGCCTAGGGGGAGGGCACTTGAACACTGAAGCTTTCTTT
cdr3_aa: CASLGGGHLNTEAFF

v_call: TRBV7-9
clone_size: few
d_call: .
j_call: TRBJ2-7
cdr3_nt: TGTGCCAGCAGCCCGTTCGAGGAGCAGTACTTC
cdr3_aa: CASSPFEEQYF

v_call: TRBV5-1
clone_size: .
d_call: TRBD2
j_call: TRBJ2-1
cdr3_nt: TGCGCCAGCAGCTCCGGACTAGCGGGGCTTTACAATGAGCAGTTCTTC
cdr3_aa: CASSSGLAGLYNEQFF

v_call: TRBV20-1
clone_size: .
d_call: .
j_call: TRBJ2-1
cdr3_nt: TGCAGTGCTAGATTTCGGACTCACAATGAGCAGTTCTTC
cdr3_aa: CSARFRTHNEQFF

v_call: TRBV20-1
clone_size: few
d_call: TRBD2
j_call: TRBJ2-7
cdr3_nt: TGCAGTGCTAGACCTACCGCGAGAGGGGGACTAGCGGGAGGGCCTTTTTCCTACGAGCAGTACTTC
cdr3_aa: CSARPTARGGLAGGPFSYEQYF

v_call: TRBV29-1
clone_size: once
d_call: TRBD1
j_call: TRBJ2-1
cdr3_nt: TGCAGCGTTGAAGGACAGGGGGCGCGAGGGGGGAGCTACAATGAGCAGTTCTTC
cdr3_aa: CSVEGQGARGGSYNEQFF

v_call: TRBV5-1
clone_size: few
d_call: .
j_call: TRBJ2-5
cdr3_nt: TGCGCCAGCAGCGGGGAAGGGCTAGTTGGAGAGACCCAGTACTTC
cdr3_aa: CASSGEGLVGETQYF

v_call: TRBV5-1
clone_size: few
d_call: TRBD2
j_call: TRBJ2-2
cdr3_nt: TGCGCCAGCAGCTTCGTAGCGGGAGCCGTCGCCGGGGAGCTGTTTTTT
cdr3_aa: CASSFVAGAVAGELFF

v_call: TRBV29-1
clone_size: .
d_call: .
j_call: TRBJ2-7
cdr3_nt: TGCAGCGTTGAAGATCGAGAGGGACTCGATTACTACGAGCAGTACTTC
cdr3_aa: CSVEDREGLDYYEQYF

v_call: TRBV2
clone_size: few
d_call: .
j_call: TRBJ2-7
cdr3_nt: TGTGCCAGCAGTGGGCAGGGGAACTACGAGCAGTACTTC
cdr3_aa: CASSGQGNYEQYF

v_call: TRBV5-6
clone_size: .
d_call: .
j_call: TRBJ1-5
cdr3_nt: TGTGCCAGCAGCTTCTCCTTGCGTCAGCCCCAGCATTTT
cdr3_aa: CASSFSLRQPQHF

v_call: TRBV21-1
clone_size: .
d_call: .
j_call: TRBJ2-2
cdr3_nt: TGTGCCAGCCCAGGGCCCCACACCGGGGAGCTGTTTTTT
cdr3_aa: CASPGPHTGELFF

v_call: TRBV12-3/TRBV12-4
clone_size: few
d_call: .
j_call: TRBJ2-1
cdr3_nt: TGTGCCAGCAGTTTAGGCGGGGCGAGCTCCTACAATGAGCAGTTCTTC
cdr3_aa: CASSLGGASSYNEQFF

v_call: TRBV7-2
clone_size: .
d_call: .
j_call: TRBJ1-4
cdr3_nt: TGTGCCAGCAGCTCCCCCACCGCAGGGTTGTGGGAAAAACTGTTTTTT
cdr3_aa: CASSSPTAGLWEKLFF

v_call: TRBV15
clone_size: few
d_call: TRBD1
j_call: TRBJ1-1
cdr3_nt: TGTGCCACCGCCGGGACAGCGAACACTGAAGCTTTCTTT
cdr3_aa: CATAGTANTEAFF

v_call: TRBV5-1
clone_size: .
d_call: .
j_call: TRBJ2-3
cdr3_nt: TGCGCCAGCAGCCAGGTATCCCCAGATACGCAGTATTTT
cdr3_aa: CASSQVSPDTQYF

v_call: TRBV7-9
clone_size: once
d_call: TRBD2
j_call: TRBJ2-1
cdr3_nt: TGTGCCAGCAGCTTAGCGCGGGCTAGCGGGATCTACGATGAGCAGTTCTTC
cdr3_aa: CASSLARASGIYDEQFF

v_call: TRBV5-1
clone_size: .
d_call: .
j_call: TRBJ2-3
cdr3_nt: TGCGCCAGCAGCTCAAAGGGCTGGGCGAGCACAGATACGCAGTATTTT
cdr3_aa: CASSSKGWASTDTQYF

v_call: TRBV4-1
clone_size: few
d_call: TRBD2
j_call: TRBJ2-1
cdr3_nt: TGCGCCAGCAGTCCTAGCGGGGACCACAATGAGCAGTTCTTC
cdr3_aa: CASSPSGDHNEQFF

v_call: TRBV5-5
clone_size: few
d_call: .
j_call: TRBJ1-1
cdr3_nt: TGTGCCAGCAGACGATACCGGGACATGGGCGAGGAAGCTTTCTTT
cdr3_aa: CASRRYRDMGEEAFF

v_call: TRBV6-1
clone_size: .
d_call: .
j_call: TRBJ2-1
cdr3_nt: TGTGCCAGCAGTGAACTTCTACCCACAGTGTCCTACAATGAGCAGTTCTTC
cdr3_aa: CASSELLPTVSYNEQFF

v_call: TRBV28
clone_size: few
d_call: TRBD2
j_call: TRBJ2-7
cdr3_nt: TGTGCCAGCAGTCCATTGACTAGCGGGAGAGACGAGCAGTACTTC
cdr3_aa: CASSPLTSGRDEQYF

v_call: TRBV29-1
clone_size: few
d_call: .
j_call: TRBJ2-7
cdr3_nt: TGCAGCGTTGAAGATCTTCGTTCGGAGAGTCCTTACGAGCAGTACTTC
cdr3_aa: CSVEDLRSESPYEQYF

v_call: TRBV5-1
clone_size: .
d_call: .
j_call: TRBJ1-5
cdr3_nt: TGCGCCAGCAGCTTGGATAAGGGCAGGGGTTATCAGCCCCAGCATTTT
cdr3_aa: CASSLDKGRGYQPQHF

v_call: TRBV3-1
clone_size: .
d_call: TRBD1
j_call: TRBJ2-7
cdr3_nt: TGTGCCAGCAGCCAAGAGCCGGGACAGGGGGCGGAAGAGCAGTACTTC
cdr3_aa: CASSQEPGQGAEEQYF

v_call: TRBV12-3/TRBV12-4
clone_size: .
d_call: .
j_call: TRBJ1-3
cdr3_nt: TGTGCCAGCAGTTTGAGCATCTCTGGAAACACCATATATTTT
cdr3_aa: CASSLSISGNTIYF

v_call: TRBV19
clone_size: few
d_call: TRBD2
j_call: TRBJ2-2
cdr3_nt: TGTGCCAGTAGTATATCGGGAGGGCGCACCGGGGAGCTGTTTTTT
cdr3_aa: CASSISGGRTGELFF

v_call: TRBV11-2
clone_size: .
d_call: TRBD1
j_call: TRBJ1-5
cdr3_nt: TGTGCCAGCAGCCCCAATGGACAGGGTGGGCAGCCCCAGCATTTT
cdr3_aa: CASSPNGQGGQPQHF

v_call: TRBV5-1
clone_size: .
d_call: .
j_call: TRBJ2-1
cdr3_nt: TGCGCCAGCTCCGCTTTGAGGTTCGGTATTGATGAGCAGTTCTTC
cdr3_aa: CASSALRFGIDEQFF

v_call: TRBV7-9
clone_size: few
d_call: .
j_call: TRBJ1-2
cdr3_nt: TGTGCCAGCAGCTTAGCTGGCAGCCCTCCCAGGAGCTATGGCTACACCTTC
cdr3_aa: CASSLAGSPPRSYGYTF

v_call: TRBV5-1
clone_size: few
d_call: TRBD1
j_call: TRBJ2-1
cdr3_nt: TGCGCCAGCAGCCCACGGACAGGGCGGACCTACAATGAGCAGTTCTTC
cdr3_aa: CASSPRTGRTYNEQFF

v_call: TRBV6-4
clone_size: few
d_call: TRBD1
j_call: TRBJ2-7
cdr3_nt: TGTGCCAGCAGTGACTCTGACAGGGGCGAGCAGTACTTC
cdr3_aa: CASSDSDRGEQYF

v_call: TRBV10-2
clone_size: .
d_call: .
j_call: TRBJ1-5
cdr3_nt: TGCGCCAGCAGTGAGACAAAACAGGGTCGGGGACAGCCCCAGCATTTT
cdr3_aa: CASSETKQGRGQPQHF

v_call: TRBV18
clone_size: .
d_call: TRBD1
j_call: TRBJ2-3
cdr3_nt: TGTGCCAGCTTGGACAGGGGCACAGATACGCAGTATTTT
cdr3_aa: CASLDRGTDTQYF

v_call: TRBV19
clone_size: .
d_call: .
j_call: TRBJ1-5
cdr3_nt: TGTGCCAGTAGTATAGGACAGAGCAATCAGCCCCAGCATTTT
cdr3_aa: CASSIGQSNQPQHF

v_call: TRBV28
clone_size: .
d_call: .
j_call: TRBJ2-7
cdr3_nt: TGTGCCAGCAGCTCTAAAGGCCCCTACGAGCAGTACTTC
cdr3_aa: CASSSKGPYEQYF